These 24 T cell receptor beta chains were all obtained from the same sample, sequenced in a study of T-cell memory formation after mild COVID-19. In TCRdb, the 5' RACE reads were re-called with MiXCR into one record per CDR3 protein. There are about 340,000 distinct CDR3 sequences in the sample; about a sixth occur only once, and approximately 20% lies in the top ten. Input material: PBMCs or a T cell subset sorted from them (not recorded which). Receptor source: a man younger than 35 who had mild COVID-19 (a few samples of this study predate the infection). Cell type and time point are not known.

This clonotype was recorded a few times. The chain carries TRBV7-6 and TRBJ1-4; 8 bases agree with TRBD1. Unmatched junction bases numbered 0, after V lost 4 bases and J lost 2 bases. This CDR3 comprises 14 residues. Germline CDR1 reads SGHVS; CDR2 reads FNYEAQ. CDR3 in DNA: TGTGCCAGCAGCTGGACAGGGACTAATGAAAAACTGTTTTTT. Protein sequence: CASSWTGTNEKLFF. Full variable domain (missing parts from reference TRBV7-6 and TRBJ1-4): GAGVSQSPRYKVTKRGQDVALRCDPISGHVSLYWYRQALGQGPEFLTYFNYEAQQDKSGLPNDRFSAERPEGSISTLTIQRTEQRDSAMYRCASSWTGTNEKLFFGSGTQLSVL.

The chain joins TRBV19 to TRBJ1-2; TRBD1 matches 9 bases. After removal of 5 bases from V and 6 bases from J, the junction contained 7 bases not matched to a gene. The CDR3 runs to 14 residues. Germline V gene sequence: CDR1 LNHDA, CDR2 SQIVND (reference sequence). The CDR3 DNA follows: TGTGCCAGTAGTCCAGGGACAGGGATCGATGGCTACACCTTC. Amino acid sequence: CASSPGTGIDGYTF.

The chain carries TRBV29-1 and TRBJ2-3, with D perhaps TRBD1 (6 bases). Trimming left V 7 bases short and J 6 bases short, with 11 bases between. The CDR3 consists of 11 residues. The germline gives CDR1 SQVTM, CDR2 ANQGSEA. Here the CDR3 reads CSAAGEDTQYF. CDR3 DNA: TGCAGCGCCGCAGGGGAGGATACGCAGTATTTT.

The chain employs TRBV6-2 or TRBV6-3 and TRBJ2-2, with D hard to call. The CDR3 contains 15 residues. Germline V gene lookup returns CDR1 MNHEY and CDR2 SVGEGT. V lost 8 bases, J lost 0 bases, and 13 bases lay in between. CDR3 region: CASGNAPANTGELFF. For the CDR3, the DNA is TGTGCCAGCGGTAATGCACCCGCGAACACCGGGGAGCTGTTTTTT.

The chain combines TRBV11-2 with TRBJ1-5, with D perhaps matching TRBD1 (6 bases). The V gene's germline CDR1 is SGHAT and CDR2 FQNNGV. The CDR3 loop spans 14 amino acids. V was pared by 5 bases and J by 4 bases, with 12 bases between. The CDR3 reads CASSGGAYNQPQHF. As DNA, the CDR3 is TGTGCCAGCAGCGGGGGGGCCTATAATCAGCCCCAGCATTTT.

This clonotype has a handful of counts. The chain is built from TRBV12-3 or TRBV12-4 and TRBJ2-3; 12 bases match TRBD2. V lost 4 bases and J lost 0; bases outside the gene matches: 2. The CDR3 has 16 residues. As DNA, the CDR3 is TGTGCCAGCAGTTGGACTAGCGGGATTAGCACAGATACGCAGTATTTT. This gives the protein CASSWTSGISTDTQYF.

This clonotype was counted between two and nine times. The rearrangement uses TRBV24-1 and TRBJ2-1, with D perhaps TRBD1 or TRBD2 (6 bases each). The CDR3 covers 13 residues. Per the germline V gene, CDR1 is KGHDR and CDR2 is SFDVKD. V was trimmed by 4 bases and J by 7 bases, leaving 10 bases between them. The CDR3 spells CATSDEGGNEQFF. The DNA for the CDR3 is TGTGCCACCAGTGACGAAGGGGGGAATGAGCAGTTCTTC.

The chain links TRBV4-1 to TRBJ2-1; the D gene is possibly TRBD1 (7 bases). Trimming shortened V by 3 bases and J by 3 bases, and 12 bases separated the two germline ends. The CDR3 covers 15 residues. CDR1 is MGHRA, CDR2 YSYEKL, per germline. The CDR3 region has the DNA TGCGCCAGCAGCCAGATCAGGGGGGACTACAATGAGCAGTTCTTC. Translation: CASSQIRGDYNEQFF.

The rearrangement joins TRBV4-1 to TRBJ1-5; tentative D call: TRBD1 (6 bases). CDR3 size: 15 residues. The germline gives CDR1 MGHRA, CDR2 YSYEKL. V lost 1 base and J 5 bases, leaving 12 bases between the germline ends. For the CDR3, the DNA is TGCGCCAGCAGCCAAGGACATGACAGGTATCAGCCCCAGCATTTT. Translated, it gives CASSQGHDRYQPQHF.

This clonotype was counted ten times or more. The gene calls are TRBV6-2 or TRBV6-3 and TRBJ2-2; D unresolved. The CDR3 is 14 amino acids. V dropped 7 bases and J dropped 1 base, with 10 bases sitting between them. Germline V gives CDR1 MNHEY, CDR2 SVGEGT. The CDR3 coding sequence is TGTGCCAGCAATTTTAACTGGAACACCGGGGAGCTGTTTTTT. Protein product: CASNFNWNTGELFF.

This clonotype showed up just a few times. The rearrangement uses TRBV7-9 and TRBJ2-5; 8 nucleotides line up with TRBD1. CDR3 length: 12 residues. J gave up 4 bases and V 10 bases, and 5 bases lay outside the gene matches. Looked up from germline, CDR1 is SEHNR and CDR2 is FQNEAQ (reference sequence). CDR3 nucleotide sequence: TGTGCCACTAGGACAGGGCGAGAGACCCAGTACTTC. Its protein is CATRTGRETQYF.

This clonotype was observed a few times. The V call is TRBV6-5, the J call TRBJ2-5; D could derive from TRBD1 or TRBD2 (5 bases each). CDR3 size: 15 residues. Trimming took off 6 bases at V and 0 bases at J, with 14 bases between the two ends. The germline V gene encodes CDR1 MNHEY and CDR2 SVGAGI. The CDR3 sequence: CASRRQPEDQETQYF. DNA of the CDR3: TGTGCCAGCAGAAGACAGCCGGAGGACCAAGAGACCCAGTACTTC.

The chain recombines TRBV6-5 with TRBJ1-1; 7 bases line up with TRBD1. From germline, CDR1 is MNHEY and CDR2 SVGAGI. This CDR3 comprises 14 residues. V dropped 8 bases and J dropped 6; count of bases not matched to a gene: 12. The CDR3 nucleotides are TGTGCCAGCGGCCGGACAGGACTTCGCCCTGAAGCTTTCTTT. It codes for CASGRTGLRPEAFF.

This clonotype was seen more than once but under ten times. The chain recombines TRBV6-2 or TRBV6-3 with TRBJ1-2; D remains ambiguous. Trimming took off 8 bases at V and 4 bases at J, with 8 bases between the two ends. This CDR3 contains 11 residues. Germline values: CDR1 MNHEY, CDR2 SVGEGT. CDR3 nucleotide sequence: TGTGCCAGCGGCCGGGCCTATGGCTACACCTTC. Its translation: CASGRAYGYTF.

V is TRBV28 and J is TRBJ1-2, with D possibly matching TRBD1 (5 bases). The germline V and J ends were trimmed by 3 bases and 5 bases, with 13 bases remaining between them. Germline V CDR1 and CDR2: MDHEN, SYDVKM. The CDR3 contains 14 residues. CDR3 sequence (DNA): TGTGCCAGCAGTTTCGGGGGTTCAAATTATGGCTACACCTTC. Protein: CASSFGGSNYGYTF.

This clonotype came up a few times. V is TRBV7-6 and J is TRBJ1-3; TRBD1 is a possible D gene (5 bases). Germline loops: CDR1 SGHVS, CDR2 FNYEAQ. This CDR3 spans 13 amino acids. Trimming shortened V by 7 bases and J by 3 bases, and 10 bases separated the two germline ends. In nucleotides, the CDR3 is TGTGCCAGCAAAAGGGGCAATGGAAACACCATATATTTT. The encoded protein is CASKRGNGNTIYF.

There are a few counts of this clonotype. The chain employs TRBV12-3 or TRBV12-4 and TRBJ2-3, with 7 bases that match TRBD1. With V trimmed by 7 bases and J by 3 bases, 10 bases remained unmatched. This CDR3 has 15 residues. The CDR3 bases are TGTGCCAGCACGGGACAGCCCCAAACAACAGATACGCAGTATTTT. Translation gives CASTGQPQTTDTQYF.

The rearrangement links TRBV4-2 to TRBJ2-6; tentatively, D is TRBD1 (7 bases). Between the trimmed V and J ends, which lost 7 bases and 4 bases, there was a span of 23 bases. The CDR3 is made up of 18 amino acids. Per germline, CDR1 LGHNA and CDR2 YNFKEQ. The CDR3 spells CASTYGGGQVTGANVLTF. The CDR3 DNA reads TGTGCCAGCACTTACGGGGGAGGACAGGTAACCGGGGCCAACGTCCTGACTTTC.

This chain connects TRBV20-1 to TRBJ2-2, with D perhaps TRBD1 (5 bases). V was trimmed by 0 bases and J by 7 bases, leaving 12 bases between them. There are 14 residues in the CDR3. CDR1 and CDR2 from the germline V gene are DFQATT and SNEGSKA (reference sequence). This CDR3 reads CSARDPRAIGELFF. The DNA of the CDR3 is TGCAGTGCTAGAGATCCCAGGGCGATCGGGGAGCTGTTTTTT.

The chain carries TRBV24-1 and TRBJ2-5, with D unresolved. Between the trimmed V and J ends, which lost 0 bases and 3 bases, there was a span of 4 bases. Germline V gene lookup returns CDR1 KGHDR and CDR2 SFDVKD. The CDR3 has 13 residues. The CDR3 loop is CATSDLTEETQYF. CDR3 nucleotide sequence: TGTGCCACCAGTGATTTGACTGAAGAGACCCAGTACTTC.

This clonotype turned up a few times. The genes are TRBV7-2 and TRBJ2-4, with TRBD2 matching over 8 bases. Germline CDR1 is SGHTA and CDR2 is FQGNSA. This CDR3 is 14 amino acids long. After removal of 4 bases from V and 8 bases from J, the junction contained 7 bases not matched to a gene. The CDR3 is CASSSSREGDIQYF. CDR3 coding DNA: TGTGCCAGCAGCTCGTCACGGGAGGGGGACATTCAGTACTTC.

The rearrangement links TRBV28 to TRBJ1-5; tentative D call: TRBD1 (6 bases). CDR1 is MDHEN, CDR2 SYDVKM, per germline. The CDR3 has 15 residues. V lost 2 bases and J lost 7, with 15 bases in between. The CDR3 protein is CASSLGREGEQPQHF. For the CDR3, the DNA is TGTGCCAGCAGTTTAGGCAGGGAGGGGGAGCAGCCCCAGCATTTT.

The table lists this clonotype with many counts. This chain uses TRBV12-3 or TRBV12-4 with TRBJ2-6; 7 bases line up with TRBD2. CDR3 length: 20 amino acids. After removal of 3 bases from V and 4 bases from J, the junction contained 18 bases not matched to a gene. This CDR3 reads CASSFAGRAGIFSGANVLTF. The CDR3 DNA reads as TGTGCCAGCAGTTTCGCCGGCCGAGCGGGGATCTTTTCGGGGGCCAACGTCCTGACTTTC.

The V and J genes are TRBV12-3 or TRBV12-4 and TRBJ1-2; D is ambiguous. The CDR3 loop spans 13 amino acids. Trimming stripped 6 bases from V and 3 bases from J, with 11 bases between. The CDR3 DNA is TGTGCCAGCAGAGGCCTGGACGACTATGGCTACACCTTC. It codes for CASRGLDDYGYTF.